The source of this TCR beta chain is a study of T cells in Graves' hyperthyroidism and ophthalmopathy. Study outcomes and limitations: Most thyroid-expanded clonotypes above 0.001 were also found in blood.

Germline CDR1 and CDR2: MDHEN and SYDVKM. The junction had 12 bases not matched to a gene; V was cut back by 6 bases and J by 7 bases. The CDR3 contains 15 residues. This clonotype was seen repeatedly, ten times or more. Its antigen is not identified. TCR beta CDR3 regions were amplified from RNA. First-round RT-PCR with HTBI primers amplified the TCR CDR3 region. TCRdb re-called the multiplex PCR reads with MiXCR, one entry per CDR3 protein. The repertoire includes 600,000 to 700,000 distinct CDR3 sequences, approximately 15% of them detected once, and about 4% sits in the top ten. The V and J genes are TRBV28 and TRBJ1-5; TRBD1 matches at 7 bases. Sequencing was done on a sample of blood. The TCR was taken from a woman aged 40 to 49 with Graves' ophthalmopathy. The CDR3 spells CASRTTDRETQPQHF. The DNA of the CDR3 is TGTGCCAGCAGGACCACCGACAGGGAGACCCAGCCCCAGCATTTT.